These T cell receptor beta chains were read from a single sample in a study of T cell changes during pregnancy in multiple sclerosis. The protocol was immunoSEQ multiplex PCR, while the TCRdb copy is restricted to in-frame clones and leaves out a portion. The sample has about 89,000 clones, about 92% seen once; the top ten hold more than 2%. The sequenced sample was peripheral blood, obtained after pregnancy. These receptors originate from a female donor in good health, enrolled as a control in a pregnancy study. Both conserved end residues are part of each CDR3. A D gene is named only where the DNA matches it firmly. Clone size is shown for a subset of rows, as once, few, many or a class of expanded clone.

j_gene: TRBJ2-2; v_gene: TRBV7-9; abundance: .; d_gene: .; CDR3aa: CASSLARGVSGELFF; CDR3nt: TGTGCCAGCAGCTTAGCCAGGGGAGTCTCCGGGGAGCTGTTTTTT
j_gene: TRBJ2-3; v_gene: TRBV27; abundance: .; d_gene: .; CDR3aa: CASSPSLGRPSTDTQYF; CDR3nt: TGTGCCAGCAGTCCTTCCTTAGGGAGACCTAGCACAGATACGCAGTATTTT
j_gene: TRBJ2-3; v_gene: TRBV9; abundance: .; d_gene: .; CDR3aa: CASSVGDTQYF; CDR3nt: TGTGCCAGCAGCGTCGGAGATACGCAGTATTTT
j_gene: TRBJ1-2; v_gene: TRBV19; abundance: once; d_gene: .; CDR3aa: CASRRQPTNYGYTF; CDR3nt: TGTGCCAGTAGGAGACAGCCTACTAACTATGGCTACACCTTC
j_gene: TRBJ2-2; v_gene: TRBV11-2; abundance: .; d_gene: .; CDR3aa: CASSQLQGKAGELFF; CDR3nt: TGTGCCAGCAGCCAGTTACAGGGAAAGGCCGGGGAGCTGTTTTTT
j_gene: TRBJ2-7; v_gene: TRBV28; abundance: .; d_gene: .; CDR3aa: CASSLVQASEQYF; CDR3nt: TGTGCCAGCAGTTTAGTGCAGGCCTCCGAGCAGTACTTC
j_gene: TRBJ2-6; v_gene: TRBV18; abundance: once; d_gene: .; CDR3aa: CASSPEKSGANVLTF; CDR3nt: TGTGCCAGCTCACCGGAGAAGTCTGGGGCCAACGTCCTGACTTTC
j_gene: TRBJ2-1; v_gene: TRBV13; abundance: .; d_gene: TRBD2; CDR3aa: CASSLTSVAYNEQFF; CDR3nt: TGTGCCAGCAGCCTGACTAGCGTGGCCTACAATGAGCAGTTCTTC
j_gene: TRBJ1-6; v_gene: TRBV11-2; abundance: few; d_gene: .; CDR3aa: CASSFAEGSSPLHF; CDR3nt: TGTGCCAGCAGCTTTGCGGAGGGAAGTTCACCCCTCCACTTT
j_gene: TRBJ2-7; v_gene: TRBV6-5; abundance: once; d_gene: .; CDR3aa: CASSSAQGVEYEQYF; CDR3nt: TGTGCCAGCAGTTCCGCACAGGGTGTAGAGTACGAGCAGTACTTC
j_gene: TRBJ2-2; v_gene: TRBV11-2; abundance: .; d_gene: TRBD2; CDR3aa: CASSLVGLANTGELFF; CDR3nt: TGTGCCAGCAGCTTAGTTGGACTAGCGAACACCGGGGAGCTGTTTTTT
j_gene: TRBJ2-1; v_gene: TRBV2; abundance: once; d_gene: TRBD2; CDR3aa: CASSPEGRGLAVTGYEQFF; CDR3nt: TGTGCCAGCAGCCCGGAAGGAAGGGGACTAGCGGTCACCGGGTATGAGCAGTTCTTC
j_gene: TRBJ2-7; v_gene: TRBV7-2; abundance: .; d_gene: TRBD2; CDR3aa: CASSRTGTNYEQYF; CDR3nt: TGTGCCAGCAGCAGGACCGGGACTAACTACGAGCAGTACTTC
j_gene: TRBJ2-7; v_gene: TRBV18; abundance: .; d_gene: TRBD1; CDR3aa: CASSPLQGNEQYF; CDR3nt: TGTGCCAGCTCACCGCTACAGGGGAATGAGCAGTACTTC
j_gene: TRBJ1-1; v_gene: TRBV9; abundance: .; d_gene: .; CDR3aa: CASSVAEAEPNTEAFF; CDR3nt: TGTGCCAGCAGCGTAGCCGAGGCCGAACCGAACACTGAAGCTTTCTTT
j_gene: TRBJ1-1; v_gene: TRBV7-2; abundance: once; d_gene: .; CDR3aa: CASSLVGGGKTEAFF; CDR3nt: TGTGCCAGCAGCTTAGTGGGGGGAGGGAAAACTGAAGCTTTCTTT
j_gene: TRBJ2-1; v_gene: TRBV28; abundance: .; d_gene: TRBD2; CDR3aa: CASSFSPSSGRAIEQFF; CDR3nt: TGTGCCAGCAGTTTTTCCCCGAGTAGCGGGAGGGCCATTGAGCAGTTCTTC
j_gene: TRBJ2-1; v_gene: TRBV27; abundance: .; d_gene: .; CDR3aa: CASYGGGAYNEQFF; CDR3nt: TGTGCCAGCTATGGGGGGGGCGCCTACAATGAGCAGTTCTTC
j_gene: TRBJ2-1; v_gene: TRBV10-3; abundance: .; d_gene: TRBD2; CDR3aa: CAISELAGSGEQFF; CDR3nt: TGTGCCATCAGTGAGCTAGCGGGATCCGGTGAGCAGTTCTTC
j_gene: TRBJ1-1; v_gene: TRBV18; abundance: .; d_gene: .; CDR3aa: CASSTSTENTEAFF; CDR3nt: TGTGCCAGCTCAACATCGACAGAGAACACTGAAGCTTTCTTT
j_gene: TRBJ2-7; v_gene: TRBV11-2; abundance: .; d_gene: TRBD2; CDR3aa: CASSLELGLAFDF; CDR3nt: TGTGCCAGCAGCTTAGAATTAGGACTAGCGTTTGACTTC
j_gene: TRBJ2-4; v_gene: TRBV5-1; abundance: .; d_gene: TRBD2; CDR3aa: CASRSTSSSNIQYF; CDR3nt: TGCGCCAGCAGATCGACTAGCAGTTCGAACATTCAGTACTTC
j_gene: TRBJ2-3; v_gene: TRBV5-1; abundance: .; d_gene: TRBD2; CDR3aa: CASSPGLAGAGDTQYF; CDR3nt: TGCGCCAGCAGCCCGGGACTAGCGGGGGCGGGGGATACGCAGTATTTT
j_gene: TRBJ2-1; v_gene: TRBV7-6; abundance: once; d_gene: TRBD2; CDR3aa: CASSLVGEGLAGYNEQFF; CDR3nt: TGTGCCAGCAGCTTAGTAGGGGAGGGGCTAGCGGGTTACAATGAGCAGTTCTTC
j_gene: TRBJ1-5; v_gene: TRBV12-5; abundance: .; d_gene: .; CDR3aa: CASGLVPVSGQPQHF; CDR3nt: TGTGCTAGTGGTTTGGTACCGGTGAGCGGTCAGCCCCAGCATTTT
j_gene: TRBJ1-5; v_gene: TRBV19; abundance: few; d_gene: .; CDR3aa: CASSRAGDQPQHF; CDR3nt: TGTGCCAGTAGTAGGGCAGGGGATCAGCCCCAGCATTTT
j_gene: TRBJ2-1; v_gene: TRBV5-1; abundance: .; d_gene: TRBD1; CDR3aa: CASNRDRGRHEQFF; CDR3nt: TGCGCCAGCAACAGGGACAGGGGTCGCCATGAGCAGTTCTTC
j_gene: TRBJ2-3; v_gene: TRBV6-1; abundance: .; d_gene: TRBD2; CDR3aa: CASSEGSGGVTDTQYF; CDR3nt: TGTGCCAGCAGTGAAGGTAGCGGGGGTGTCACAGATACGCAGTATTTT
j_gene: TRBJ2-3; v_gene: TRBV28; abundance: once; d_gene: .; CDR3aa: CASSSNHVRATDTQYF; CDR3nt: TGTGCCAGCAGTTCCAACCACGTGAGGGCCACAGATACGCAGTATTTT
j_gene: TRBJ1-1; v_gene: TRBV19; abundance: .; d_gene: .; CDR3aa: CASSVGAVEAFF; CDR3nt: TGTGCCAGTAGTGTTGGGGCCGTTGAAGCTTTCTTT
j_gene: TRBJ2-3; v_gene: TRBV6-6; abundance: .; d_gene: TRBD2; CDR3aa: CASSTGTTSTDTQYF; CDR3nt: TGTGCCAGCAGTACCGGGACTACTAGCACAGATACGCAGTATTTT
j_gene: TRBJ2-1; v_gene: TRBV27; abundance: .; d_gene: TRBD2; CDR3aa: CASSFSGITYNEQFF; CDR3nt: TGTGCCAGCAGTTTTAGCGGGATCACCTACAATGAGCAGTTCTTC
j_gene: TRBJ2-7; v_gene: TRBV27; abundance: .; d_gene: .; CDR3aa: CASSLDSTTSYEQYF; CDR3nt: TGTGCCAGCAGTTTAGACAGTACTACTTCCTACGAGCAGTACTTC
j_gene: TRBJ2-1; v_gene: TRBV11-2; abundance: .; d_gene: TRBD2; CDR3aa: CASSLLAGGNEQFF; CDR3nt: TGTGCCAGCAGCTTACTAGCGGGAGGAAATGAGCAGTTCTTC
j_gene: TRBJ2-5; v_gene: TRBV7-9; abundance: .; d_gene: .; CDR3aa: CASSWTEETQYF; CDR3nt: TGTGCCAGCTCCTGGACAGAAGAGACCCAGTACTTC
j_gene: TRBJ2-7; v_gene: TRBV7-2; abundance: .; d_gene: .; CDR3aa: CASSLIFLAFSYEQYF; CDR3nt: TGTGCCAGCAGCCTAATTTTTCTTGCCTTTTCCTACGAGCAGTACTTC
j_gene: TRBJ2-3; v_gene: TRBV10-3; abundance: .; d_gene: TRBD2; CDR3aa: CAISQLAEGTDTQYF; CDR3nt: TGTGCCATCAGCCAACTAGCGGAGGGCACAGATACGCAGTATTTT
j_gene: TRBJ1-2; v_gene: TRBV6-1; abundance: .; d_gene: .; CDR3aa: CASSVTRNYGYTF; CDR3nt: TGTGCCAGCAGTGTAACAAGAAACTATGGCTACACCTTC